These 9 T cell receptor beta chains were all obtained from the same sample, sequenced in a study of T cells in Graves' hyperthyroidism and ophthalmopathy. TCR beta CDR3 regions were amplified from RNA transcripts. When the TCR CDR3 underwent first-round RT-PCR, the HTBI primer set was used. TCRdb redid the calling of the multiplex PCR reads with MiXCR, one entry per CDR3 protein. The sample yields more than 650,000 distinct CDR3 sequences, 11% to 15% seen once. Sequenced material: blood. Receptors originate from a woman between 18 and 29 years old with Graves' hyperthyroidism.

The chain joins TRBV19 to TRBJ1-5; the D is unclear. V lost 11 bases, J lost 6 bases, and 14 bases lay in between. The CDR3 is 12 amino acids. Germline V gene lookup returns CDR1 LNHDA and CDR2 SQIVND (reference sequence). For the CDR3, the DNA is TGTGCCGCCGGTGTACGAGGTCAGCCCCAGCATTTT. Translation gives CAAGVRGQPQHF.

This clonotype was observed at least ten times. The chain combines TRBV11-2 with TRBJ2-1; 11 bases are a match to TRBD1. The CDR3 is made up of 16 amino acids. Germline-derived CDR1 and CDR2 are SGHAT and FQNNGV. The V and J ends lost 4 bases and 5 bases, in that order; junction bases with no gene match: 7. The CDR3 nucleotides are TGTGCCAGCAGCTCCCGGGACAGGGGGACCCACAATGAGCAGTTCTTC. It encodes CASSSRDRGTHNEQFF.

Concerning this clonotype: Possible read error: a much larger clone is one base away. The DNA of the CDR3 is TGCAGTGCTAGGCGGATCGGGACTAGCGATAAAGAGACCCAGTACTTC. This sequence encodes CSARRIGTSDKETQYF. The V call is TRBV20-1, the J call TRBJ2-5, with TRBD2 matching 10 bases. Trimming took 3 bases from V and 3 from J; bases not matched to a gene: 10. The V gene's germline CDR1 is DFQATT and CDR2 SNEGSKA (reference sequence). The CDR3 totals 16 residues.

The chain recombines TRBV7-2 with TRBJ2-7; 10 bases are a match to TRBD2. The CDR3 loop spans 14 amino acids. V lost 2 bases and J lost 3; bases outside the gene matches: 1. The germline V gene has CDR1 SGHTA and CDR2 FQGNSA. CDR3 region: CASSLTSGIYEQYF. CDR3 in DNA: TGTGCCAGCAGCTTAACTAGCGGGATCTACGAGCAGTACTTC.

The chain recombines TRBV13 with TRBJ2-5, with a tentative D call TRBD1 (5 bases). Germline V CDR1 and CDR2: PRHDT, FYEKMQ (reference sequence). With 0 bases removed from V and 2 bases from J, the gap between germline ends came to 10 bases. This CDR3 region has 15 residues. CDR3 protein: CASSLGDRAQETQYF. As DNA, the CDR3 is TGTGCCAGCAGCTTAGGCGACAGAGCACAAGAGACCCAGTACTTC.

This clonotype was counted between two and nine times. The chain carries TRBV5-1 and TRBJ2-7; maybe TRBD2 (5 bases). The CDR3 runs 12 residues. V lost 1 base to trimming and J lost 5 bases, with 7 bases between them. Germline lookup yields CDR1 SGHRS and CDR2 YFSETQ. CDR3 in DNA: TGCGCCAGCAGCTTGACTAGAAACGAGCAGTACTTC. Protein sequence: CASSLTRNEQYF.

This clonotype was observed a handful of times. The rearrangement links TRBV4-1 to TRBJ2-7, with D possibly being TRBD1 (5 bases). CDR3 length: 16 residues. The V and J ends lost 1 base and 0 bases respectively, with 13 bases between them. Germline-derived CDR1 and CDR2 are MGHRA and YSYEKL. The CDR3 DNA reads as TGCGCCAGCAGCCAAGGGGTCCAGGGCCGCTCCTACGAGCAGTACTTC. Its protein product is CASSQGVQGRSYEQYF.

The chain carries TRBV11-2 and TRBJ1-1; no clear D. The CDR3 is 15 amino acids. V gave up 0 bases and J gave up 0 bases, with 8 bases separating them. Germline lookup yields CDR1 SGHAT and CDR2 FQNNGV. The CDR3 here is CASSLDAGVNTEAFF. CDR3 nucleotides: TGTGCCAGCAGCTTAGACGCGGGAGTGAACACTGAAGCTTTCTTT.

Of note for this clonotype: A read error may be the cause here, since a much bigger clone is one base away. The V and J genes are TRBV11-2 and TRBJ1-1; D call uncertain. V was cut by 6 bases and J by 2 bases, with 13 bases left in between. The CDR3 sequence is 14 residues long. Germline V gives CDR1 SGHAT, CDR2 FQNNGV. Here the CDR3 reads CASSKRRLNTEAFF. In DNA, the CDR3 is TGTGCCAGCAGTAAACGACGGTTAAACACTGAAGCTTTCTTT.